This TCR beta chain was captured in a study of T cell changes during pregnancy in multiple sclerosis. CDR3 length equals 15 residues. The trim removed 5 bases at V and 2 bases at J, leaving 7 bases unmatched. Germline V lookup: CDR1 PRHDT, CDR2 FYEKMQ (reference sequence). The table came from immunoSEQ multiplex PCR; TCRdb's copy has only in-frame clones and leaves some out. Of 45,000 to 50,000 clones in the sample, about 91% were seen once. This TCR was sampled from a female donor with multiple sclerosis, enrolled in a pregnancy study. Sequences were derived from CD8+ T cells from peripheral blood mononuclear cells, sampled after pregnancy. This chain connects TRBV13 to TRBJ1-2; 8 positions match TRBD1. For the CDR3, the DNA is TGTGCCAGCAGCGGAAACAGGGGGGAAAACTATGGCTACACCTTC. It translates to CASSGNRGENYGYTF.